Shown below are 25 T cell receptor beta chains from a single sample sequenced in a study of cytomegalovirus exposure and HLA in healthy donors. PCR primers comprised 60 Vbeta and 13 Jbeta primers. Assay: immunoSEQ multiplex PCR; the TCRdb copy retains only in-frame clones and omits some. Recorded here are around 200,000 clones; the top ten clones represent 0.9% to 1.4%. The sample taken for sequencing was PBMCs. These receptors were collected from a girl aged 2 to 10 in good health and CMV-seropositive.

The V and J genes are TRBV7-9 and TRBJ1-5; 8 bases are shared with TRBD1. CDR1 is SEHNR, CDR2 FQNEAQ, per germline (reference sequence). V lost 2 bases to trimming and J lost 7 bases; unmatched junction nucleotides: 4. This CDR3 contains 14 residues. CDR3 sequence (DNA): TGTGCCAGCAGCTTACAGGGGGCAAGGCAGCCCCAGCATTTT. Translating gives CASSLQGARQPQHF.

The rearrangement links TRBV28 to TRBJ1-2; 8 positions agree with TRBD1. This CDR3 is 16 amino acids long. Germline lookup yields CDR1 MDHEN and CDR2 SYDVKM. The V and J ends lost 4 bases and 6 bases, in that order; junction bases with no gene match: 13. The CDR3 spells CASSSPGTGSYDGYTF. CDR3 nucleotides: TGTGCCAGCAGTTCCCCCGGGACAGGATCCTATGATGGCTACACCTTC.

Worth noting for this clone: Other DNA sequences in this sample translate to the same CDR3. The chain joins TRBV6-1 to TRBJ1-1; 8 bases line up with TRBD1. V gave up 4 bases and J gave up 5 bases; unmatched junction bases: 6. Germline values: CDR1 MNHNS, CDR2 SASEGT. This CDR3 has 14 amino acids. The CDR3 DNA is TGTGCCAGCAGTGCGGACAGGGCTCTGACTGAAGCTTTCTTT. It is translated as CASSADRALTEAFF.

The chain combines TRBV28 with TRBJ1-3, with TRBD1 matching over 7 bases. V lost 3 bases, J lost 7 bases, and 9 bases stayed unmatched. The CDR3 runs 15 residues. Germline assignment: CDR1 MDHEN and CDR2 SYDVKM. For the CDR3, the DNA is TGTGCCAGCAGTTTTCCTTCAGGGGGGACGAACACCATATATTTT. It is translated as CASSFPSGGTNTIYF.

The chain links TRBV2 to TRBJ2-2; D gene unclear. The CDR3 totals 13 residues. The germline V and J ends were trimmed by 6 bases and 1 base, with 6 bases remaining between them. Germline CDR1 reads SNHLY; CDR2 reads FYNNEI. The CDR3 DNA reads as TGTGCCAGCAGGGCAGGGAACACCGGGGAGCTGTTTTTT. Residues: CASRAGNTGELFF.

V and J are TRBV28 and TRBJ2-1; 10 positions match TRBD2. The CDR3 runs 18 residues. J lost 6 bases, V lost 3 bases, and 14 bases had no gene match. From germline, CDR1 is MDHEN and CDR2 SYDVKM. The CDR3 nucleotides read TGTGCCAGCAGTTTGGGTCCCCCAGAGCGGGAGGGCCGCAATGAGCAGTTCTTC. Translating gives CASSLGPPEREGRNEQFF.

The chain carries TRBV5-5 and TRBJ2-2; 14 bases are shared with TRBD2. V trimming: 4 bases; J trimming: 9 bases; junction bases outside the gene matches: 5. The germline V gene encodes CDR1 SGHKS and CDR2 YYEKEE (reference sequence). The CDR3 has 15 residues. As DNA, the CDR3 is TGTGCCAGCAGCCCCGGGACTAGCGGGAGTCGGGAGCTGTTTTTT. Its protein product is CASSPGTSGSRELFF.

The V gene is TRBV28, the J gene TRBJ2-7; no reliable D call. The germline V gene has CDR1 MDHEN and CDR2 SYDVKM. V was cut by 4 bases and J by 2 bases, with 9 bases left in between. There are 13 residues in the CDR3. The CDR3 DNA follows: TGTGCCAGCAGTTGGGCAGCCACCTACGAGCAGTACTTC. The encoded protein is CASSWAATYEQYF.

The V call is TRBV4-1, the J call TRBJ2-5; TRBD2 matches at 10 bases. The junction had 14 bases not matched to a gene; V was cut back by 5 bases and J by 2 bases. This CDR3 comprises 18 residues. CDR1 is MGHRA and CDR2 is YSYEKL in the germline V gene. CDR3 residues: CASSILPQWTSGQETQYF. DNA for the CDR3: TGCGCCAGCAGCATTCTTCCCCAATGGACTAGCGGACAAGAGACCCAGTACTTC.

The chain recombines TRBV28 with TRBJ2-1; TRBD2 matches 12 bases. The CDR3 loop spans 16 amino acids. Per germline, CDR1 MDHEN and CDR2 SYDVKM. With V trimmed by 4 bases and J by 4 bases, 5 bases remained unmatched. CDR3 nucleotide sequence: TGTGCCAGCAGTTCTGCGGGGACTAGCGGGTACAATGAGCAGTTCTTC. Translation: CASSSAGTSGYNEQFF.

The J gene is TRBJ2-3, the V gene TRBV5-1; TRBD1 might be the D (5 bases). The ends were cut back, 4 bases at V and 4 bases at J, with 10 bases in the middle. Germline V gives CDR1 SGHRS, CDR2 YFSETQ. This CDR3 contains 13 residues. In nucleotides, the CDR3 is TGCGCCAGCAGCGAAGGGGCCGCAGATACGCAGTATTTT. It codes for CASSEGAADTQYF.

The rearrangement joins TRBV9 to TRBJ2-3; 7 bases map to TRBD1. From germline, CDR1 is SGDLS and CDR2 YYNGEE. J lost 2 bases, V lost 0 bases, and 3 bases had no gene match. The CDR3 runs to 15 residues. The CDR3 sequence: CASSVGQGVTDTQYF. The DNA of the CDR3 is TGTGCCAGCAGCGTAGGACAGGGCGTCACAGATACGCAGTATTTT.

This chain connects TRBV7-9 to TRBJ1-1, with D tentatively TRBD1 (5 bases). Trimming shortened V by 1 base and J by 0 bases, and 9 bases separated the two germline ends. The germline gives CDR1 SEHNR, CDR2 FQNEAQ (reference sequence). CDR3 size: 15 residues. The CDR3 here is CASSLVEGMNTEAFF. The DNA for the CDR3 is TGTGCCAGCAGCTTAGTGGAGGGGATGAACACTGAAGCTTTCTTT.

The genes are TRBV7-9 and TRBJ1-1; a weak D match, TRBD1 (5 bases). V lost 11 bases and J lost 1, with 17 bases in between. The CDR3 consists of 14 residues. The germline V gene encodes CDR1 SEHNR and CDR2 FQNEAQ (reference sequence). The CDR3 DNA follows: TGTGCCGTTCCCCCGGGGGTTTCGAACACTGAAGCTTTCTTT. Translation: CAVPPGVSNTEAFF.

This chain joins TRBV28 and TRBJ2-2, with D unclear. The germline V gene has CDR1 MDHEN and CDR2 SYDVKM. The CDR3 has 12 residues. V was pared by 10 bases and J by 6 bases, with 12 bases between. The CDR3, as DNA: TGTGCCACTAGTACCACTTCCGGGGAGCTGTTTTTT. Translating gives CATSTTSGELFF.

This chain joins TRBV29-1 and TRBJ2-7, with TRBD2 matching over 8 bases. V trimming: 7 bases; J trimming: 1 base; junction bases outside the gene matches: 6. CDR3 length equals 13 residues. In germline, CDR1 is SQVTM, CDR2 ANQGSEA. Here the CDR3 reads CSGLSGTSYEQYF. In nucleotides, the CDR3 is TGCAGCGGCCTTAGCGGGACGTCCTACGAGCAGTACTTC.

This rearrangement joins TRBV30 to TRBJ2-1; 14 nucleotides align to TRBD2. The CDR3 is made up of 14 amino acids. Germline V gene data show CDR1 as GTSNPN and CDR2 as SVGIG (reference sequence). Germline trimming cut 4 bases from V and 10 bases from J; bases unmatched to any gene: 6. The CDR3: CAWTSGLAGEEQFF. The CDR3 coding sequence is TGTGCCTGGACCTCGGGACTAGCGGGAGAGGAGCAGTTCTTC.

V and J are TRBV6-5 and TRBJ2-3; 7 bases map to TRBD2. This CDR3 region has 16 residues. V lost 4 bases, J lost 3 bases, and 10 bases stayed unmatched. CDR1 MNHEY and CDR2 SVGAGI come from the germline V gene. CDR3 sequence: CASSSGRVSGTDTQYF. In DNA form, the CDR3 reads TGTGCCAGCAGTTCCGGACGGGTTAGCGGGACAGATACGCAGTATTTT.

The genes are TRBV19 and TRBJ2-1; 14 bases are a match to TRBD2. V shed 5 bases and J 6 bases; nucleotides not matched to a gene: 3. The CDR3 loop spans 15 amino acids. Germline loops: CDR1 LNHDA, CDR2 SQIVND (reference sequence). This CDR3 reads CASSRLAGGFNEQFF. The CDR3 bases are TGTGCCAGTAGTCGACTAGCGGGAGGGTTCAATGAGCAGTTCTTC.

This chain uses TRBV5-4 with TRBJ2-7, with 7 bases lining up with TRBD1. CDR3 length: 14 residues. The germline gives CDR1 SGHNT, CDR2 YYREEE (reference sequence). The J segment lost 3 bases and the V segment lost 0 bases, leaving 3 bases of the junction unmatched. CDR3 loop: CASSLEGADYEQYF. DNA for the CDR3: TGTGCCAGCAGCTTGGAGGGGGCAGACTACGAGCAGTACTTC. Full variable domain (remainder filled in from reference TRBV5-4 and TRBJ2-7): ETGVTQSPTHLIKTRGQQVTLRCSSQSGHNTVSWYQQALGQGPQFIFQYYREEENGRGNFPPRFSGLQFPNYSSELNVNALELDDSALYLCASSLEGADYEQYFGPGTRLTVT.

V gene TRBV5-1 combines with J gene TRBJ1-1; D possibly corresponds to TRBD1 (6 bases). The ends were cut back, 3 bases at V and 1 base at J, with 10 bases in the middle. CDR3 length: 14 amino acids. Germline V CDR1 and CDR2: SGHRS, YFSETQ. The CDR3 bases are TGCGCCAGCAGCTCGGGACACGAGAACACTGAAGCTTTCTTT. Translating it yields CASSSGHENTEAFF.

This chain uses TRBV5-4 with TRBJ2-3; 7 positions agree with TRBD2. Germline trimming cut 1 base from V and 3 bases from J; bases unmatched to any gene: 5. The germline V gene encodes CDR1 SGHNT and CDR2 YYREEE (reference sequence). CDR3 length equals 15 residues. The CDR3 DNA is TGTGCCAGCAGCTTGTCAAGCGGGACTACAGATACGCAGTATTTT. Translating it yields CASSLSSGTTDTQYF. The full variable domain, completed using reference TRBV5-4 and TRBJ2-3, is ETGVTQSPTHLIKTRGQQVTLRCSSQSGHNTVSWYQQALGQGPQFIFQYYREEENGRGNFPPRFSGLQFPNYSSELNVNALELDDSALYLCASSLSSGTTDTQYFGPGTRLTVL.

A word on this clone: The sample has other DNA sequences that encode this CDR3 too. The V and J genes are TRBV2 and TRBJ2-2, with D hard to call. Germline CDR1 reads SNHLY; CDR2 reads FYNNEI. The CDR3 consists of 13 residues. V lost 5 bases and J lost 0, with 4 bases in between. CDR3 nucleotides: TGTGCCAGCAGTAGCCCGAACACCGGGGAGCTGTTTTTT. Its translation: CASSSPNTGELFF.

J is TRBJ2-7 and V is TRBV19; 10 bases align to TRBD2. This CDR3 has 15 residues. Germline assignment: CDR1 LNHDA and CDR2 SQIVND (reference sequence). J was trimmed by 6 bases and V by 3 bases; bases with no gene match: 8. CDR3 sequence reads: CASSIGLAGAPEQYF. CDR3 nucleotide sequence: TGTGCCAGTAGTATCGGGCTAGCGGGAGCCCCCGAGCAGTACTTC. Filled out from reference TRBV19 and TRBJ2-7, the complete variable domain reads DGGITQSPKYLFRKEGQNVTLSCEQNLNHDAMYWYRQDPGQGLRLIYYSQIVNDFQKGDIAEGYSVSREKKESFPLTVTSAQKNPTAFYLCASSIGLAGAPEQYFGPGTRLTVT.

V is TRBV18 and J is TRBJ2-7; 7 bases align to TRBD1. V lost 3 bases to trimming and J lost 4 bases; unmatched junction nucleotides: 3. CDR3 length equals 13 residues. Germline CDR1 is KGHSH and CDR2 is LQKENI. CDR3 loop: CASSPGQNYEQYF. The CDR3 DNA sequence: TGTGCCAGCTCACCGGGACAGAATTACGAGCAGTACTTC.